Following are 3 T cell receptor beta chains from one sample sequenced in a study of tumor-infiltrating lymphocytes in primary liver carcinoma. Production of TCR beta cDNA used approximately 0.55 ug total RNA together with a constant-region primer. Three nested multiplex PCR rounds, a slightly modified ARM-PCR, produced the libraries for TCR beta. Primers for the first two PCR rounds were TRBV1-TRBV30 forward primers and a C-beta reverse primer (roughly 10 cycles per round). TCRdb reprocessed the multiplex PCR reads via MiXCR and lists one record per CDR3 protein. Altogether some 110,000 distinct CDR3 sequences are present, roughly three fifths being singletons, with the ten largest covering less than 10%. Each 20-30 mg portion of unsorted bulk tissue served as the source for co-extraction of RNA and DNA. The specimen was liver tumor tissue from sampling region 3. Subset here: tumor region T3, left-lateral pole. Every receptor here comes from a woman aged 55-69 years with primary liver carcinoma and hepatitis B virus infection.

This clonotype was counted many times. V gene TRBV29-1 combines with J gene TRBJ2-3; D call uncertain. With 5 bases removed from V and 0 bases from J, the gap between germline ends came to 12 bases. The CDR3 consists of 14 residues. Germline assignment: CDR1 SQVTM and CDR2 ANQGSEA. The CDR3 here is CSVTLTTSTDTQYF. CDR3 DNA sequence: TGCAGCGTTACTTTGACAACTAGCACAGATACGCAGTATTTT.

The chain is built from TRBV11-3 and TRBJ2-3; possibly TRBD2 for D (5 bases). CDR3 length: 18 residues. Trimming removed 5 bases from V and 0 bases from J, with 21 bases in between. CDR1 is SGHNT and CDR2 is YENEEA in the germline V gene. The CDR3 DNA reads TGTGCCAGCAGCCAGCGGTCCGGGATAGTGATTAGCACAGATACGCAGTATTTT. It codes for CASSQRSGIVISTDTQYF.

Remarks on this clonotype: With a much larger clone just one base away, this may be a read error. This chain connects TRBV28 to TRBJ1-5; D unclear. Per the germline V gene, CDR1 is MDHEN and CDR2 is SYDVKM. This CDR3 is 14 amino acids long. V was clipped by 5 bases and J by 4 bases, with 12 bases between them. CDR3 DNA: TGTGCCAGCAGTCTACGCGGCAATAATCAGCCCCAGCATTTT. Encoded protein: CASSLRGNNQPQHF.